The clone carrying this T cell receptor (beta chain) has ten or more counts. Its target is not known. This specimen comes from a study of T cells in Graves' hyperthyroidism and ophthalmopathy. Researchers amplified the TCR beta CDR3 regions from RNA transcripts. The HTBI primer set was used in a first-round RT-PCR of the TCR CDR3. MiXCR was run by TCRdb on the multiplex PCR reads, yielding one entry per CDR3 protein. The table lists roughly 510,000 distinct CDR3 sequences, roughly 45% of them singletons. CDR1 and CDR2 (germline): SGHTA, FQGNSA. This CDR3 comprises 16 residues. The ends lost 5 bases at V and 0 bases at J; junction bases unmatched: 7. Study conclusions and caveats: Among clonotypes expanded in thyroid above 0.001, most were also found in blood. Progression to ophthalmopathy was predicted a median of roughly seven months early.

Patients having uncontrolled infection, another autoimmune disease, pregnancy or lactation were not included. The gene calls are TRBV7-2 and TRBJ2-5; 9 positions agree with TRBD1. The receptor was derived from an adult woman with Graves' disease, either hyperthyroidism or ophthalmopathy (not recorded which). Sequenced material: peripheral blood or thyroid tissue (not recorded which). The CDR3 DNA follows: TGTGCCAGCAGCCCTTCCGGGACAGGGTACCAAGAGACCCAGTACTTC. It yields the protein CASSPSGTGYQETQYF.